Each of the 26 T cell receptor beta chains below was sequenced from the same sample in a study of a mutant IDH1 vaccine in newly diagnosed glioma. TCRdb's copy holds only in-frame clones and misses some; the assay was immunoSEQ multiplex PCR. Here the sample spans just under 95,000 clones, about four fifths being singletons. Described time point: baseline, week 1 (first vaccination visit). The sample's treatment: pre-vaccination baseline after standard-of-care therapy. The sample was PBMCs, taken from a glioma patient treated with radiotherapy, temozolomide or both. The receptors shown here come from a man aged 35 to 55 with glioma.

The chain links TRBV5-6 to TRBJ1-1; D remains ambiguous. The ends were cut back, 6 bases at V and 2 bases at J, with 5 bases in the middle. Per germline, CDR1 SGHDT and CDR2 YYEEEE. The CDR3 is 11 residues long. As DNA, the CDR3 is TGTGCCAGCACCACCAACACTGAAGCTTTCTTT. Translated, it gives CASTTNTEAFF.

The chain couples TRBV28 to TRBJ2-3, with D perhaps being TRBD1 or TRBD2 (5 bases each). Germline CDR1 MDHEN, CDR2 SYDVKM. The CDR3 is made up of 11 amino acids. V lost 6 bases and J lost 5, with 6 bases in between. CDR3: CASRGEDTQYF. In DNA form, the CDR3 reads TGTGCCAGCAGGGGGGAAGATACGCAGTATTTT.

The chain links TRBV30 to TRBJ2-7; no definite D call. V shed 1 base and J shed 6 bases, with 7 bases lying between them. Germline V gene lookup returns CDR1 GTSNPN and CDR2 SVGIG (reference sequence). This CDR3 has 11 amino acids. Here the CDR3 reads CAWSGFSEQYF. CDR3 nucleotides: TGTGCCTGGAGTGGGTTCTCCGAGCAGTACTTC.

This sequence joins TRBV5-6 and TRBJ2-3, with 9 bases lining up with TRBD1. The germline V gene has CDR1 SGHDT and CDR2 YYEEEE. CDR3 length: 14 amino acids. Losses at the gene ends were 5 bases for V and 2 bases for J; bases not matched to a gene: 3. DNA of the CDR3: TGTGCCAGCAGTTGGGACAGGGTCACAGATACGCAGTATTTT. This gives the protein CASSWDRVTDTQYF.

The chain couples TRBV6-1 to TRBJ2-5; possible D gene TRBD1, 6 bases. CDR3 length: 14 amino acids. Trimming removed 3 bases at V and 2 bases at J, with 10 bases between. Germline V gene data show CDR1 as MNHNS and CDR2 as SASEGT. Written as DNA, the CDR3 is TGTGCCAGCAGTGATCAGGGGAAACAAGAGACCCAGTACTTC. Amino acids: CASSDQGKQETQYF.

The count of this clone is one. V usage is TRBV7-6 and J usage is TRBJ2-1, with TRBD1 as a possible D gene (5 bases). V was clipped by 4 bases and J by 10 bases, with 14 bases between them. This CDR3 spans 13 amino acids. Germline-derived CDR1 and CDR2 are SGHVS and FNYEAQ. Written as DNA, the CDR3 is TGTGCCAGCAGCTGGGGCCCGGCTGGAGAGCAGTTCTTC. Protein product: CASSWGPAGEQFF.

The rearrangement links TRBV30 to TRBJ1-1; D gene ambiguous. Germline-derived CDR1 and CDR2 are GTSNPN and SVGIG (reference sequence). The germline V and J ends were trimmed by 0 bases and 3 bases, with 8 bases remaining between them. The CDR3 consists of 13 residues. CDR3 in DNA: TGTGCCTGGAGTGTACGGGCCCACACTGAAGCTTTCTTT. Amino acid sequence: CAWSVRAHTEAFF.

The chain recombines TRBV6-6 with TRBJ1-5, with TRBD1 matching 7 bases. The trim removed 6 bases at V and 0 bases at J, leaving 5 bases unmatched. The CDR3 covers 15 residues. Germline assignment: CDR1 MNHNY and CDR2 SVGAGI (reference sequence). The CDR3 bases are TGTGCCAGCAGGCAACAGGGGAATAGCAATCAGCCCCAGCATTTT. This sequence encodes CASRQQGNSNQPQHF.

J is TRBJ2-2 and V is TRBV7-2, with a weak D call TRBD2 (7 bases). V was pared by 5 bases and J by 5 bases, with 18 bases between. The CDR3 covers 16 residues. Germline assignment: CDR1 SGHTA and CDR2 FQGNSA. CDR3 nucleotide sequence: TGTGCCAGCAGCCCGGGGGGCGGGGGCAGAACCGGGGAGCTGTTTTTT. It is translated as CASSPGGGGRTGELFF.

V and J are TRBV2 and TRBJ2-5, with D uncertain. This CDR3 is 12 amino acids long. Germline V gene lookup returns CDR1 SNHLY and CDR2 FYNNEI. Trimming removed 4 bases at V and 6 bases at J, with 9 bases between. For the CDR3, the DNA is TGTGCCAGCAGTGGGACGGGCCAGACCCAGTACTTC. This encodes CASSGTGQTQYF.

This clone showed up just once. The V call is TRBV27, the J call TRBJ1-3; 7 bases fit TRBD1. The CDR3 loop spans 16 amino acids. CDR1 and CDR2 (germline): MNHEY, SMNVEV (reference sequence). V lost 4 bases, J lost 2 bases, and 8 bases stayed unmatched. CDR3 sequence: CASSSTGFGTGNTIYF. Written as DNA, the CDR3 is TGTGCCAGCAGTTCGACAGGGTTTGGTACTGGAAACACCATATATTTT.

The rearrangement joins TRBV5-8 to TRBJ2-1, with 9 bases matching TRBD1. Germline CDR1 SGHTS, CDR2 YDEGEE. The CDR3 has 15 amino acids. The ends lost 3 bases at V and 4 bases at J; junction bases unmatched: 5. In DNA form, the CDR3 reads TGTGCCAGCAGCTCACCGGGACAGGGTTACAATGAGCAGTTCTTC. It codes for CASSSPGQGYNEQFF.

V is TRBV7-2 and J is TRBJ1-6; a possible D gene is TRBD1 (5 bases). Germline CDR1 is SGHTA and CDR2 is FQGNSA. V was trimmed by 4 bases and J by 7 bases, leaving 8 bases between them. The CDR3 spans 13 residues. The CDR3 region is CASSSEGNSPLHF. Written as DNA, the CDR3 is TGTGCCAGCAGCTCCGAGGGGAATTCACCCCTCCACTTT. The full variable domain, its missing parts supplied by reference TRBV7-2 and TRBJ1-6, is GAGVSQSPSNKVTEKGKDVELRCDPISGHTALYWYRQSLGQGLEFLIYFQGNSAPDKSGLPSDRFSAERTGGSVSTLTIQRTQQEDSAVYLCASSSEGNSPLHFGNGTRLTVT.

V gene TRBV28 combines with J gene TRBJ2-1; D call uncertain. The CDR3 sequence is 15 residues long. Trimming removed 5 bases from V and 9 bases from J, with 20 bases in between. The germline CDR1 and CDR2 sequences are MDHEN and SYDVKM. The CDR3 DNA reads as TGTGCCAGCAGTCCCGACTGGCCCCAGAACAGTGAGCAGTTCTTC. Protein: CASSPDWPQNSEQFF. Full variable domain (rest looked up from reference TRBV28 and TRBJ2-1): DVKVTQSSRYLVKRTGEKVFLECVQDMDHENMFWYRQDPGLGLRLIYFSYDVKMKEKGDIPEGYSVSREKKERFSLILESASTNQTSMYLCASSPDWPQNSEQFFGPGTRLTVL.

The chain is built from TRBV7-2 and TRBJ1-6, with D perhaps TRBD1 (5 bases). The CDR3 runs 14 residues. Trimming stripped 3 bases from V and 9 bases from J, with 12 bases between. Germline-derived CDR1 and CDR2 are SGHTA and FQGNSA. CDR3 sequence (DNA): TGTGCCAGCAGCTTGGGGGAACGGGTTTCACCCCTCCACTTT. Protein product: CASSLGERVSPLHF.

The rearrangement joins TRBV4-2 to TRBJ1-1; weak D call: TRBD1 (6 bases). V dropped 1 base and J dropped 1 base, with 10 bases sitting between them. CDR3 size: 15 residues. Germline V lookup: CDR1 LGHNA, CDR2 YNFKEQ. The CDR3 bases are TGTGCCAGCAGCCAAGCTCCGACAGGGAACACTGAAGCTTTCTTT. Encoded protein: CASSQAPTGNTEAFF.

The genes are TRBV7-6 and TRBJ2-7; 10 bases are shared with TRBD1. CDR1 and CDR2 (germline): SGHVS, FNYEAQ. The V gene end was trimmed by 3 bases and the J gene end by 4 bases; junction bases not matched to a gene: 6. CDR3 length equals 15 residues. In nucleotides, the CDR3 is TGTGCCAGCAGCTTGGCCGGGACAGGGGTTTACGAGCAGTACTTC. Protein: CASSLAGTGVYEQYF.

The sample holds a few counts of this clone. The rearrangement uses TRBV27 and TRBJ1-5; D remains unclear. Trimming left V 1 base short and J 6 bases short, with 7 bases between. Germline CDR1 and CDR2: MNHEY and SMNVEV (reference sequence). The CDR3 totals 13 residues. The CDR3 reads CASSLWFGQPQHF. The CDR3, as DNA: TGTGCCAGCAGTTTATGGTTCGGTCAGCCCCAGCATTTT.

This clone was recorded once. The CDR3 DNA sequence: TGTGCCAGCAGCCAACTTCAGGGAGTCCAAGAGACCCAGTACTTC. Translation gives CASSQLQGVQETQYF. This rearrangement joins TRBV6-6 to TRBJ2-5; either TRBD1 or TRBD2 may fit D (5 bases each). The CDR3 consists of 15 residues. The V gene lost 6 bases and the J gene lost 1 base, with 15 bases spanning the gap. The germline gives CDR1 MNHNY, CDR2 SVGAGI (reference sequence).

CDR3 nucleotides: TGCGCCAGCAGCTCGACCGGGACAGGGTTGGTCCACGAGCAGTACTTC. Protein sequence: CASSSTGTGLVHEQYF. V gene TRBV5-1 combines with J gene TRBJ2-7; 9 nucleotides line up with TRBD1. Per germline, CDR1 SGHRS and CDR2 YFSETQ. This CDR3 contains 16 residues. The ends lost 3 bases at V and 5 bases at J; junction bases unmatched: 12.

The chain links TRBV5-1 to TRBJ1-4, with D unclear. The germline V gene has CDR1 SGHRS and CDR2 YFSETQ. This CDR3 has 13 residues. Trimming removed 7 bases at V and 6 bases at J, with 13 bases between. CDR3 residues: CASSNPGDEKLFF. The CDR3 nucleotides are TGCGCCAGCTCTAACCCGGGAGATGAAAAACTGTTTTTT.

The CDR3 here is CAWSFRESQPQHF. The CDR3, as DNA: TGTGCCTGGAGCTTCAGGGAGAGTCAGCCCCAGCATTTT. This chain links TRBV30 with TRBJ1-5; D may be TRBD1 (5 bases). The germline V and J ends were trimmed by 3 bases and 6 bases, with 12 bases remaining between them. CDR3 length: 13 amino acids. From germline, CDR1 is GTSNPN and CDR2 SVGIG (reference sequence).

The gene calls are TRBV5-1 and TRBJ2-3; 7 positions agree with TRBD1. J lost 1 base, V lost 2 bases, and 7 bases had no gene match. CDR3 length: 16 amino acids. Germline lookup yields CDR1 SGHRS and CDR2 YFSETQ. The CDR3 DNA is TGCGCCAGCAGCTTCTCTCAGGGGGTCGGCACAGATACGCAGTATTTT. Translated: CASSFSQGVGTDTQYF.

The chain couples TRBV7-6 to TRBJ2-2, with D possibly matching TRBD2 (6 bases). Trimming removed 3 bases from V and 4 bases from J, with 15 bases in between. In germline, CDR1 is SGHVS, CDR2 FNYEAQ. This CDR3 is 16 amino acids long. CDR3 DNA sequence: TGTGCCAGCAGCTTGGACTATCCATACAGCACCGGGGAGCTGTTTTTT. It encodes CASSLDYPYSTGELFF.

The CDR3 sequence is CASGRGLEKLFF. As DNA, the CDR3 is TGTGCCAGCGGCAGGGGGCTTGAAAAACTGTTTTTT. This chain links TRBV13 with TRBJ1-4; 8 nucleotides agree with TRBD1. The CDR3 is 12 amino acids. From germline, CDR1 is PRHDT and CDR2 FYEKMQ (reference sequence). The V gene end was trimmed by 8 bases and the J gene end by 7 bases; junction bases not matched to a gene: 3. The full variable domain, in which reference TRBV13 and TRBJ1-4 provide the parts outside the CDR3, is AAGVIQSPRHLIKEKRETATLKCYPIPRHDTVYWYQQGPGQDPQFLISFYEKMQSDKGSIPDRFSAQQFSDYHSELNMSSLELGDSALYFCASGRGLEKLFFGSGTQLSVL.

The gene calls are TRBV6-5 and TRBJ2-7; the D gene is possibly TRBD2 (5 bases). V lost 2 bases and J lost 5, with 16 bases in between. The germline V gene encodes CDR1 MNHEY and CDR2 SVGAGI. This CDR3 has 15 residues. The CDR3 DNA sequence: TGTGCCAGCAGTTACGTGGCGGGTAGATTCCACGAGCAGTACTTC. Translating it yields CASSYVAGRFHEQYF.